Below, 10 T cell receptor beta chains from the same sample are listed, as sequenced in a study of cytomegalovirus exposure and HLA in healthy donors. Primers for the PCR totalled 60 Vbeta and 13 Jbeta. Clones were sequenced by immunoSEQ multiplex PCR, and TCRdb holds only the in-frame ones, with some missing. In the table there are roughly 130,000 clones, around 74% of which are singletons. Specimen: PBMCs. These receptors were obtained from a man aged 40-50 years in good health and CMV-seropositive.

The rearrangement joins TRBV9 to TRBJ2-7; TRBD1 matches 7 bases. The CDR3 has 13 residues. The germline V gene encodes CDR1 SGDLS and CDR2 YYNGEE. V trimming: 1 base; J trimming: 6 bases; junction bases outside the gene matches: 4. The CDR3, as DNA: TGTGCCAGCAGCGTACAACAGGGGACCGAGCAGTACTTC. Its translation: CASSVQQGTEQYF. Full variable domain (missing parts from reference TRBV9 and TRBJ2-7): DSGVTQTPKHLITATGQRVTLRCSPRSGDLSVYWYQQSLDQGLQFLIQYYNGEERAKGNILERFSAQQFPDLHSELNLSSLELGDSALYFCASSVQQGTEQYFGPGTRLTVT.

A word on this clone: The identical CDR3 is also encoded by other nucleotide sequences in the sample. The CDR3 DNA reads as TGTGCCACCAGCAGGGGGGCCGATACGCAGTATTTT. This codes for CATSRGADTQYF. This rearrangement joins TRBV15 to TRBJ2-3; tentative D call: TRBD1 (6 bases). The CDR3 consists of 12 residues. Germline V gene data show CDR1 as LNHNV and CDR2 as YYDKDF (reference sequence). Deletions cut 3 bases from V and 6 bases from J, with 7 bases between.

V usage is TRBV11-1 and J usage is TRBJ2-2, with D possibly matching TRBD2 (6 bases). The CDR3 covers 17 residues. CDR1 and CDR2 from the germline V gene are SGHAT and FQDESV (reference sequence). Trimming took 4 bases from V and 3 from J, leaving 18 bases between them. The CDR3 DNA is TGTGCCAGCAGCTCTGGGCGACGGGGGAGTTACACCGGGGAGCTGTTTTTT. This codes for CASSSGRRGSYTGELFF.

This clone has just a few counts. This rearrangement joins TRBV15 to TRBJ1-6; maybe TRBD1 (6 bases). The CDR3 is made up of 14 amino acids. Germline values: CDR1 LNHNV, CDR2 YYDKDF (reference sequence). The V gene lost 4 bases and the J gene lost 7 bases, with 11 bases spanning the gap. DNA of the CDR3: TGTGCCACCAGCACCGGACAGATCAATTCACCCCTCCACTTT. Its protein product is CATSTGQINSPLHF.

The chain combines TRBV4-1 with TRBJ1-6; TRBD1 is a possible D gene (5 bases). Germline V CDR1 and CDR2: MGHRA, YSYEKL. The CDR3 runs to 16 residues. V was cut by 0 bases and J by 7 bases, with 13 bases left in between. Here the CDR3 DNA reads TGCGCCAGCAGCCAAGAGTCAGGGCTTGGGAATTCACCCCTCCACTTT. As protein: CASSQESGLGNSPLHF.

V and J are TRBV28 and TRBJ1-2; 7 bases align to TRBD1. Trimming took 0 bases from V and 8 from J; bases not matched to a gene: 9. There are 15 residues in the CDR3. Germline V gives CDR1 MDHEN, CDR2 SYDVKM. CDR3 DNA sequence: TGTGCCAGCAGTTTATGGAGGGGGCCCCGCCAGGGCTACACCTTC. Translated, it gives CASSLWRGPRQGYTF.

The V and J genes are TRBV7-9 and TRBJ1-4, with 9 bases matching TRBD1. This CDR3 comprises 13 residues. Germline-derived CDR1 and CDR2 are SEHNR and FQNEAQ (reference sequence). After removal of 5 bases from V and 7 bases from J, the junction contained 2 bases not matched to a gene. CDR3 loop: CASSTTGGEKLFF. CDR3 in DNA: TGTGCCAGCAGCACGACAGGGGGTGAAAAACTGTTTTTT.

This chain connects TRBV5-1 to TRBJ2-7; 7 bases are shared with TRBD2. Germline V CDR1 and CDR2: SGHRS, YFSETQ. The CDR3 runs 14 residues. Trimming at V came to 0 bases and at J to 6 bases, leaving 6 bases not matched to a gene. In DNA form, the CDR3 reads TGCGCCAGCAGCTTGGAGCGGGGTTCCCTCGAGCAGTACTTC. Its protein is CASSLERGSLEQYF.

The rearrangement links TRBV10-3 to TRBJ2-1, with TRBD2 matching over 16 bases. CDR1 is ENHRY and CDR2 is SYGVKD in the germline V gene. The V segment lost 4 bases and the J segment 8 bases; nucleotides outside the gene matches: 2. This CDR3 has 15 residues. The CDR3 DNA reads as TGTGCCATCAGTGGGGGACTAGCGGGAGGGGATGAGCAGTTCTTC. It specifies CAISGGLAGGDEQFF.

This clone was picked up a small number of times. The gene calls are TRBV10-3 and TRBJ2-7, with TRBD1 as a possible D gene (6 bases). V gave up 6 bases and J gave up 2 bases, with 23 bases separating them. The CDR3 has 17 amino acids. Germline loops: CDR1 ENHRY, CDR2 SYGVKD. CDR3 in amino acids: CAIRGDQGIGPTYEQYF. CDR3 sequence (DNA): TGTGCCATCAGAGGAGATCAGGGGATAGGGCCAACCTACGAGCAGTACTTC.